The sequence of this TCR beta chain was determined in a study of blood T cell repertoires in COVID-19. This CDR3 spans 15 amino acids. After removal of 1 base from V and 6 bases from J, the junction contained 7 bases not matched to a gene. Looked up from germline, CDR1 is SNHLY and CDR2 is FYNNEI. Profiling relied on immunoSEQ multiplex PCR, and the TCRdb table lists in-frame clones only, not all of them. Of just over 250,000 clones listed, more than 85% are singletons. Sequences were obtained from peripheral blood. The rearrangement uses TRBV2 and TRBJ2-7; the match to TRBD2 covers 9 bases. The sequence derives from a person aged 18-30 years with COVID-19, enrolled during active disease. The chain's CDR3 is CASSEVAGAVAEQYF. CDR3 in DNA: TGTGCCAGCAGTGAAGTAGCGGGAGCGGTCGCCGAGCAGTACTTC. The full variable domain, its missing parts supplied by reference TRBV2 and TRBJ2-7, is EPEVTQTPSHQVTQMGQEVILRCVPISNHLYFYWYRQILGQKVEFLVSFYNNEISEKSEIFDDQFSVERPDGSNFTLKIRSTKLEDSAMYFCASSEVAGAVAEQYFGPGTRLTVT.